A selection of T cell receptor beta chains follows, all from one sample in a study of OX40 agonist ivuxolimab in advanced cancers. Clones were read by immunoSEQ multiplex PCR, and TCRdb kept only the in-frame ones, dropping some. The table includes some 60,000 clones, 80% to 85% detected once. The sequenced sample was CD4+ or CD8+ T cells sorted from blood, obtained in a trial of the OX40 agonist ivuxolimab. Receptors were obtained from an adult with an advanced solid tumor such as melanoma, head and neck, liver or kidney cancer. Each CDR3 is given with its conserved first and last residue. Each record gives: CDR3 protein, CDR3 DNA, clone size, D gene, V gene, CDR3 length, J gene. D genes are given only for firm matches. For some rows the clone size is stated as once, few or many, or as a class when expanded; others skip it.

CASSLLAGEETQYF	TGTGCCAGCAGCTTGCTAGCGGGAGAAGAGACCCAGTACTTC	once	TRBD2	TRBV7-9	14	TRBJ2-5
CAWSPRDYGYTF	TGTGCCTGGTCGCCCAGGGATTATGGCTACACCTTC	-	-	TRBV30	12	TRBJ1-2
CASSPGTAYEQYF	TGTGCCAGCTCACCGGGGACAGCCTACGAGCAGTACTTC	few	TRBD1	TRBV18	13	TRBJ2-7
CAWSHGGVPSYNEQFF	TGTGCCTGGAGTCACGGGGGGGTACCGTCCTACAATGAGCAGTTCTTC	-	TRBD2	TRBV30	16	TRBJ2-1
CASKGVAYEQYF	TGTGCCAGCAAGGGAGTTGCCTACGAGCAGTACTTC	-	-	TRBV2	12	TRBJ2-7
CASSFRPTGFFRNTIYF	TGTGCCAGCAGTTTCAGACCCACGGGTTTCTTTCGAAACACCATATATTTT	-	-	TRBV27	17	TRBJ1-3
CAWTWGGVPGELFF	TGTGCCTGGACCTGGGGCGGGGTGCCCGGGGAGCTGTTTTTT	-	-	TRBV30	14	TRBJ2-2
CASSPDRGPTDTQYF	TGTGCCAGCAGTCCTGACAGGGGGCCGACAGATACGCAGTATTTT	-	TRBD1	TRBV2	15	TRBJ2-3
CAISPTGGANQPQHF	TGTGCCATCAGTCCAACAGGGGGCGCGAATCAGCCCCAGCATTTT	-	TRBD1	TRBV10-3	15	TRBJ1-5
CASSPTGFNEKLFF	TGCGCCAGCAGCCCTACAGGTTTTAATGAAAAACTGTTTTTT	-	-	TRBV4-3	14	TRBJ1-4
CATSRGQKNEKLFF	TGTGCCACCAGTCGTGGGCAAAAGAATGAAAAACTGTTTTTT	-	-	TRBV15	14	TRBJ1-4
CASSSRGRSNEQFF	TGTGCCAGCAGCTCCCGAGGGAGGAGCAATGAGCAGTTCTTC	-	-	TRBV7-6	14	TRBJ2-1
CASSQAGGGEGPQHF	TGCGCCAGCAGCCAAGCGGGAGGGGGCGAAGGGCCCCAGCATTTT	few	TRBD1	TRBV4-1	15	TRBJ1-5
CASTQYTEQFF	TGTGCCAGCACCCAGTATACTGAGCAGTTCTTC	-	-	TRBV7-2	11	TRBJ2-1
CASSRLGGTNQPQHF	TGTGCCAGTAGTCGCCTGGGAGGGACCAATCAGCCCCAGCATTTT	once	-	TRBV19	15	TRBJ1-5
CASSFRQGSGNTIYF	TGTGCCAGCAGCTTCCGACAGGGCTCTGGAAACACCATATATTTT	-	TRBD1	TRBV5-6	15	TRBJ1-3
CASSQLAGVYNEQFF	TGTGCCAGCAGCCAACTAGCGGGTGTCTACAATGAGCAGTTCTTC	-	TRBD2	TRBV4-2	15	TRBJ2-1
CASRSGSDEQYF	TGTGCCAGCAGATCCGGGTCCGACGAGCAGTACTTC	-	-	TRBV2	12	TRBJ2-7
CASLMGGTGDFYYGYTF	TGTGCCAGCCTAATGGGGGGGACAGGGGACTTCTACTATGGCTACACCTTC	-	TRBD1	TRBV5-6	17	TRBJ1-2
CASSVQGNTEAFF	TGTGCCAGTAGTGTACAGGGGAACACTGAAGCTTTCTTT	-	-	TRBV19	13	TRBJ1-1
CASSLPGQGGETQYF	TGTGCCAGCAGTTTACCGGGACAGGGCGGGGAGACCCAGTACTTC	once	TRBD1	TRBV2	15	TRBJ2-5
CASSVVQGTYNEQFF	TGTGCCAGCAGTGTGGTTCAGGGGACCTACAATGAGCAGTTCTTC	-	-	TRBV6-1	15	TRBJ2-1
CASSLEGHTQYF	TGTGCCAGCAGCTTAGAGGGCCATACGCAGTATTTT	-	-	TRBV11-3	12	TRBJ2-3
CASSLWVDTEQFF	TGTGCCAGCAGCTTATGGGTTGATACAGAGCAGTTCTTC	-	-	TRBV7-2	13	TRBJ2-1
CASSPDPGQSNEKLFF	TGCGCCAGCAGCCCGGATCCGGGACAGAGTAATGAAAAACTGTTTTTT	-	TRBD1	TRBV5-1	16	TRBJ1-4
CASSEDSSSYNEQFF	TGTGCCAGCAGTGAAGACAGCAGCTCCTACAATGAGCAGTTCTTC	-	-	TRBV6-1	15	TRBJ2-1
CASSMTGGTNYGYTF	TGTGCCAGTAGTATGACTGGGGGGACTAACTATGGCTACACCTTC	-	-	TRBV19	15	TRBJ1-2
CASSFRQGLFQETQYF	TGCGCCAGCAGCTTTAGGCAGGGACTGTTCCAAGAGACCCAGTACTTC	-	-	TRBV5-1	16	TRBJ2-5
CSVVLAGGGEQFF	TGCAGCGTTGTACTAGCGGGAGGAGGAGAGCAGTTCTTC	few	TRBD2	TRBV29-1	13	TRBJ2-1
CASSTAYETYIPHEQYF	TGCGCCAGCAGCACCGCATACGAGACTTATATCCCCCACGAGCAGTACTTC	-	-	TRBV5-1	17	TRBJ2-7
CASARGLGTDTQYF	TGTGCCTCTGCTAGGGGTTTGGGGACAGATACGCAGTATTTT	-	-	TRBV6-5	14	TRBJ2-3
CASSRGLNYGYTF	TGCGCCAGCAGTCGGGGGTTGAACTATGGCTACACCTTC	-	-	TRBV4-3	13	TRBJ1-2
CASSVPGRTEAFF	TGCGCCAGCAGCGTGCCGGGCAGAACTGAAGCTTTCTTT	-	-	TRBV5-1	13	TRBJ1-1
CASTPSGARAYNEQFF	TGTGCCAGCACACCGAGTGGGGCCAGAGCCTACAATGAGCAGTTCTTC	-	-	TRBV28	16	TRBJ2-1
CASSRYRDRGLGEQFF	TGTGCCAGCAGCCGCTACCGGGACAGGGGGTTAGGGGAGCAGTTCTTC	-	TRBD1	TRBV5-4	16	TRBJ2-1
CASSQDSQRAGDSYEQYF	TGCGCCAGCAGCCAAGACTCTCAGAGGGCGGGGGACTCCTACGAGCAGTACTTC	-	TRBD2	TRBV4-3	18	TRBJ2-7
CASIAWVPDRGVHDEQFF	TGTGCCAGCATCGCTTGGGTCCCTGACAGGGGTGTGCATGATGAGCAGTTCTTC	-	TRBD1	TRBV7-8	18	TRBJ2-1